One sample yielded the 7 T cell receptor beta chains listed below, sequenced in a study of CD8+ T cells in alopecia areata. Sequencing relied on a cDNA template that was reverse transcribed from extracted RNA. Profiled with immunoSEQ multiplex PCR; TCRdb holds only in-frame clones, not every one. The profile covers 110,000 to 150,000 clones, with about 60% appearing a single time and approximately 6.5% taken by the ten largest. The sequences come from CD4+ T cells sorted from blood, collected at week 0. These receptors all come from a human donor with alopecia areata.

The chain links TRBV5-1 to TRBJ1-6; perhaps TRBD1 as D (5 bases). This CDR3 is 17 amino acids long. CDR1 is SGHRS, CDR2 YFSETQ, per germline. V lost 0 bases, J lost 10 bases, and 20 bases lay in between. This chain's CDR3 is CASSLETGTAFRSPLHF. The CDR3 nucleotides are TGCGCCAGCAGCTTGGAGACCGGGACGGCATTTCGATCACCCCTCCACTTT. Drawing the rest from reference TRBV5-1 and TRBJ1-6, the complete variable domain is KAGVTQTPRYLIKTRGQQVTLSCSPISGHRSVSWYQQTPGQGLQFLFEYFSETQRNKGNFPGRFSGRQFSNSRSEMNVSTLELGDSALYLCASSLETGTAFRSPLHFGNGTRLTVT.

The chain links TRBV5-1 to TRBJ1-1; a possible D gene is TRBD1 (5 bases). The germline V gene has CDR1 SGHRS and CDR2 YFSETQ. V dropped 4 bases and J dropped 1 base, with 11 bases sitting between them. The CDR3 runs to 14 residues. CDR3 sequence reads: CASSPGRANTEAFF. The DNA of the CDR3 is TGCGCCAGCAGCCCGGGACGGGCGAACACTGAAGCTTTCTTT.

The chain combines TRBV30 with TRBJ1-4, with D maybe TRBD1 (5 bases). Germline V gene data show CDR1 as GTSNPN and CDR2 as SVGIG (reference sequence). The CDR3 has 16 amino acids. V was shortened by 2 bases and J by 1 base, with 14 bases between the two germline ends. The CDR3 reads CAWSRGSLGTNEKLFF. The CDR3 bases are TGTGCCTGGAGTAGGGGATCCCTGGGAACTAATGAAAAACTGTTTTTT. Supplemented by reference TRBV30 and TRBJ1-4, the full variable domain reads SQTIHQWPATLVQPVGSPLSLECTVEGTSNPNLYWYRQAAGRGLQLLFYSVGIGQISSEVPQNLSASRPQDRQFILSSKKLLLSDSGFYLCAWSRGSLGTNEKLFFGSGTQLSVL.

This clone was detected a few times. V and J are TRBV19 and TRBJ1-2, with D perhaps matching TRBD1 (5 bases). The CDR3 runs to 15 residues. The ends were cut back, 3 bases at V and 4 bases at J, with 15 bases in the middle. Germline CDR1 LNHDA, CDR2 SQIVND (reference sequence). The CDR3 nucleotides are TGTGCCAGTAGTATTCCTCTGGGGACCATCTATGGCTACACCTTC. It is translated as CASSIPLGTIYGYTF.

This clone has more than one count but fewer than ten. The rearrangement joins TRBV27 to TRBJ2-5, with 8 positions matching TRBD1. CDR3 length: 14 amino acids. V shed 6 bases, J shed 5 bases, and the junction held 8 bases outside the gene matches. Germline-derived CDR1 and CDR2 are MNHEY and SMNVEV (reference sequence). CDR3 in DNA: TGTGCCAGCAGATATGCAGGGGGCGCGGAGACCCAGTACTTC. This sequence encodes CASRYAGGAETQYF.

The J gene is TRBJ2-1, the V gene TRBV6-5; D uncertain. With 6 bases removed from V and 4 bases from J, the gap between germline ends came to 4 bases. The CDR3 is 11 residues long. Germline CDR1 and CDR2: MNHEY and SVGAGI. CDR3 sequence (DNA): TGTGCCAGCAGCACATACAATGAGCAGTTCTTC. It specifies CASSTYNEQFF.

In its sample, this clone was seen a few times. V gene TRBV29-1 combines with J gene TRBJ2-1, with a weak D call TRBD1 (6 bases). The CDR3 is 15 residues long. The V gene lost 3 bases and the J gene lost 8 bases, with 20 bases spanning the gap. CDR1 is SQVTM, CDR2 ANQGSEA, per germline. CDR3 in amino acids: CSVDRGTSGLDEQFF. Here the CDR3 DNA reads TGCAGCGTTGACAGGGGAACCTCTGGGTTGGATGAGCAGTTCTTC.